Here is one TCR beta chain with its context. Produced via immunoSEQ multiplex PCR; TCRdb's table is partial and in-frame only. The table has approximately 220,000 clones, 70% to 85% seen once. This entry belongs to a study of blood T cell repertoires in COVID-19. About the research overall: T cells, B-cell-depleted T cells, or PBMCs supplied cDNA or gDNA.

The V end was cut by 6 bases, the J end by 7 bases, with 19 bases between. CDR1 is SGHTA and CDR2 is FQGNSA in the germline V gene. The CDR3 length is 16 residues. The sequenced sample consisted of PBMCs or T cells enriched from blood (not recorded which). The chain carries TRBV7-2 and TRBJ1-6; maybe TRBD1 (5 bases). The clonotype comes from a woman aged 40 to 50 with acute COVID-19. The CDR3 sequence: CASSPPGGRMNSPLHF. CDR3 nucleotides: TGTGCCAGCAGTCCACCTGGGGGGAGGATGAATTCACCCCTCCACTTT.